This TCR beta chain was retrieved from a study of blood T cells in healthy people across ages. Isolated PBMCs totaled at least 6 million in each sample. This clonotype has a handful of counts. Its specificity is unknown. Study-wide results and caveats: Getting older went along with TCR beta diversity per million T cells dropping roughly linearly. More naive CD4+ cells and higher diversity marked long-lived donors relative to aged donors.

A J-beta primer mix and a sample-barcoded 5' primer were used in a second PCR of roughly 6 to 12 cycles. TCRdb recomputed calls from the 5' RACE reads with MiXCR, one row per CDR3 protein. This table holds approximately 670,000 distinct CDR3 sequences, roughly two fifths found once. This TCR was recovered from an older man in good health. Input material: blood.

CDR3 nucleotide sequence: TGTGCCAGCAGTTCGTCCGGACTAGTCCTGCGCTACGAGCAGTACTTC. Translating gives CASSSSGLVLRYEQYF. This chain joins TRBV12-3 or TRBV12-4 and TRBJ2-7; 7 bases are a match to TRBD2. Germline trimming cut 4 bases from V and 3 bases from J; bases unmatched to any gene: 12. The CDR3 runs to 16 residues.